This T cell receptor (beta chain) was identified in a study of shared clonotypes between healthy human individuals. The material for each subset, its genomic DNA, was split evenly across several immunoSEQ plates. Assay: immunoSEQ multiplex PCR; the TCRdb copy retains only in-frame clones and omits some. The table has over 95,000 clones, around 43% seen once. The study's findings and limits: Represented genetic and exposure-history diversity was restricted by having few donors.

Germline V CDR1 and CDR2: LNHDA, SQIVND (reference sequence). Losses at the gene ends were 3 bases for V and 6 bases for J; bases not matched to a gene: 6. The CDR3 sequence is 15 residues long. A remark on this clone: Its antigen is undetermined.

The sequence came from a woman aged 40 to 55 in good health. Some clones in this sample may be carry-over from other donors' samples. This chain joins TRBV19 and TRBJ2-2; TRBD2 matches at 8 bases. The specimen was PBMCs. The CDR3 loop reads CASSISGAGAGELFF. CDR3 nucleotides: TGTGCCAGTAGTATTAGCGGGGCGGGGGCCGGGGAGCTGTTTTTT.